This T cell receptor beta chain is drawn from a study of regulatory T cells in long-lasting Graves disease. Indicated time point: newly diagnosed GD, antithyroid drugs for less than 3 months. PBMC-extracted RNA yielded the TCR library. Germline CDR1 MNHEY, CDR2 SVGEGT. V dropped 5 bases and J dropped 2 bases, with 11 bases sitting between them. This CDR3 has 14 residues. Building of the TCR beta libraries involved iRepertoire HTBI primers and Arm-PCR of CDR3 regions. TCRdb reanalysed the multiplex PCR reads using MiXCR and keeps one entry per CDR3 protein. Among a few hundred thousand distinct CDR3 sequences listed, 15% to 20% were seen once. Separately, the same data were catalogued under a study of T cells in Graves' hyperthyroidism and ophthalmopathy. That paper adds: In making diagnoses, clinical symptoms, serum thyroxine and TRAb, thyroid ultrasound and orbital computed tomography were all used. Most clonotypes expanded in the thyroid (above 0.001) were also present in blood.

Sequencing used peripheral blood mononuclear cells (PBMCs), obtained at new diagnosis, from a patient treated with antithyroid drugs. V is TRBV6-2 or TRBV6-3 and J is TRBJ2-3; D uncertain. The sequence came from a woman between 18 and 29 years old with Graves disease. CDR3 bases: TGTGCCAGCAGTGCAAATCCTTTCACAGATACGCAGTATTTT. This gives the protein CASSANPFTDTQYF.